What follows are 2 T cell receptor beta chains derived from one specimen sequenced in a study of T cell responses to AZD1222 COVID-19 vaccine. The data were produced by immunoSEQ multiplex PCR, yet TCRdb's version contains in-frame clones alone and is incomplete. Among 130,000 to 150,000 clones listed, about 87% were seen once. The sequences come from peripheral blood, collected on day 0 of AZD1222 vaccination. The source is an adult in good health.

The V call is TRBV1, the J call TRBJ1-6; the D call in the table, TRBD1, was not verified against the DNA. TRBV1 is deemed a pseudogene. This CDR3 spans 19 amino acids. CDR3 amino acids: CTSSQAPMDRFCGNSPLHF. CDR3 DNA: TGCACCAGCAGCCAAGCCCCCATGGACAGGTTCTGCGGTAATTCACCCCTCCACTTT.

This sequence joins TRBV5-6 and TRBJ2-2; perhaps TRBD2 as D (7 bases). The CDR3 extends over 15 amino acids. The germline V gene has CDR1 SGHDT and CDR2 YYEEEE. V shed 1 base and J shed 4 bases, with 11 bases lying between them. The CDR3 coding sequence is TGTGCCAGCAGCTTGCGGGGGGCAGGCACCGGGGAGCTGTTTTTT. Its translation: CASSLRGAGTGELFF.